The 9 T cell receptor beta chains below all came from one sample that was sequenced in a study of a mutant IDH1 vaccine in newly diagnosed glioma. These receptors' targets are unknown. Time point denoted: week 11, during vaccination. Vaccination used 300 ug of mutant IDH1 20-mer peptide per dose, with topical imiquimod. The repertoire was sequenced with immunoSEQ multiplex PCR; TCRdb's copy has only in-frame clones and lacks some. The table lists 25,000 to 35,000 clones, around 91% of them singletons. The sequences come from PBMCs, collected from a glioma patient whose treatment included an IDH1 peptide vaccine. Every receptor here comes from a man aged 18 to 29 with glioma.

The rearrangement uses TRBV2 and TRBJ1-6; D perhaps matches TRBD1 (5 bases). Trimming cost V 2 bases and J 10 bases, with 12 bases left between them. Germline CDR1 SNHLY, CDR2 FYNNEI. The CDR3 is made up of 14 amino acids. In nucleotides, the CDR3 is TGTGCCAGCAGTGAAAGGCAGGGAACCTCACCCCTCCACTTT. This sequence encodes CASSERQGTSPLHF.

The chain carries TRBV5-1 and TRBJ1-1, with D hard to call. V was pared by 4 bases and J by 3 bases, with 16 bases between. There are 15 residues in the CDR3. Germline CDR1 reads SGHRS; CDR2 reads YFSETQ. The CDR3 protein is CASSPTGGEDTEAFF. The CDR3 bases are TGCGCCAGCAGCCCAACTGGTGGCGAGGACACTGAAGCTTTCTTT.

The chain employs TRBV25-1 and TRBJ2-2; possibly TRBD1 for D (5 bases). Germline lookup yields CDR1 MGHDK and CDR2 SYGVNS. V lost 1 base and J lost 3, with 9 bases in between. This CDR3 is built from 15 residues. The CDR3 nucleotides read TGTGCCAGCAGTGAATCTTGGGGCTACACCGGGGAGCTGTTTTTT. Protein sequence: CASSESWGYTGELFF.

The J gene is TRBJ2-3, the V gene TRBV29-1; a weak D match, TRBD2 (7 bases). The germline V gene has CDR1 SQVTM and CDR2 ANQGSEA. V was shortened by 4 bases and J by 0 bases, with 14 bases between the two germline ends. There are 15 residues in the CDR3. CDR3 sequence (DNA): TGCAGCGTTGCAAGGGGGGGGACTAGCACAGATACGCAGTATTTT. It codes for CSVARGGTSTDTQYF.

The chain joins TRBV2 to TRBJ1-2; no clear D gene. From germline, CDR1 is SNHLY and CDR2 FYNNEI. Trimming removed 3 bases at V and 8 bases at J, with 10 bases between. The CDR3 contains 12 residues. The CDR3 region is CASSERLGGYTF. CDR3 coding DNA: TGTGCCAGCAGTGAGAGGTTGGGGGGCTACACCTTC. The whole variable domain, remainder taken from reference TRBV2 and TRBJ1-2, is EPEVTQTPSHQVTQMGQEVILRCVPISNHLYFYWYRQILGQKVEFLVSFYNNEISEKSEIFDDQFSVERPDGSNFTLKIRSTKLEDSAMYFCASSERLGGYTFGSGTRLTVV.

V and J are TRBV7-2 and TRBJ2-1, with a tentative D call TRBD2 (6 bases). Trimming shortened V by 5 bases and J by 7 bases, and 15 bases separated the two germline ends. The length of the CDR3 is 14 residues. The germline V gene encodes CDR1 SGHTA and CDR2 FQGNSA. The CDR3 DNA sequence: TGTGCCAGCAGCCCTCGGGAGCGGACGAATGAGCAGTTCTTC. It encodes CASSPRERTNEQFF.

This clone was detected once. The rearrangement links TRBV7-9 to TRBJ1-6; weak D call: TRBD1 (6 bases). CDR1 and CDR2 (germline): SEHNR, FQNEAQ (reference sequence). Trimming cost V 0 bases and J 5 bases, with 11 bases left between them. The CDR3 has 16 residues. This CDR3 is CASSLAGAGDNSPLHF. CDR3 nucleotides: TGTGCCAGCAGCTTAGCGGGGGCGGGGGATAATTCACCCCTCCACTTT.

J is TRBJ2-3 and V is TRBV7-9; 11 nucleotides match TRBD2. CDR3 length: 17 amino acids. CDR1 is SEHNR, CDR2 FQNEAQ, per germline (reference sequence). The ends lost 0 bases at V and 0 bases at J; junction bases unmatched: 2. The CDR3 protein is CASSLALAGGSTDTQYF. In DNA form, the CDR3 reads TGTGCCAGCAGCTTAGCGCTAGCGGGAGGTAGCACAGATACGCAGTATTTT.

This clone was counted only a few times. The chain recombines TRBV5-1 with TRBJ1-1; possibly TRBD1 for D (6 bases). Per the germline V gene, CDR1 is SGHRS and CDR2 is YFSETQ. The CDR3 consists of 14 residues. V was shortened by 4 bases and J by 1 base, with 11 bases between the two germline ends. The CDR3 loop is CASSLSGANTEAFF. For the CDR3, the DNA is TGCGCCAGCAGCCTCTCGGGGGCGAACACTGAAGCTTTCTTT.